The entry below gives a single TCR beta chain sequence along with its context. Unmatched junction bases numbered 3, after V lost 1 base and J lost 4 bases. The CDR3 runs to 15 residues. Germline CDR1 and CDR2: LNHDA and SQIVND (reference sequence). This record belongs to a study of cytomegalovirus exposure and HLA in healthy donors. The study ran its PCR with 60 Vbeta and 13 Jbeta primers. Profiled with immunoSEQ multiplex PCR; TCRdb holds only in-frame clones, not every one. The sample's table shows 130,000 or so clones. Sequences were obtained from PBMCs. This chain joins TRBV19 and TRBJ1-5; 8 bases fit TRBD1. The clonotype comes from a man between 18 and 29 years old in good health and CMV-seronegative. This chain's CDR3 is CASSIGDRKNQPQHF. The CDR3 region has the DNA TGTGCCAGTAGTATAGGGGACAGGAAAAATCAGCCCCAGCATTTT.